The following is a T cell receptor beta chain sequence with its context. This specimen includes other DNA sequences encoding the same CDR3. Original data processing: Researchers report that nucleated cell counts were estimated from reference gene primer amplification. The method was immunoSEQ multiplex PCR; TCRdb's version includes in-frame clones alone and lacks a portion of them. V, J and clone size reflect that table, while D and trimming were determined from the DNA. The data hold about 100,000 clones, with more than 70% observed a single time. This record belongs to a study of blood T cell repertoires in COVID-19. Study-wide background: There were acute and convalescent COVID-19 samples, and they came from the United States, Italy and Spain. Nucleic acid was either cDNA or gDNA, and it came from T cells, B-cell-depleted T cells, or PBMCs.

Germline CDR1 is SGDLS and CDR2 is YYNGEE. The V segment lost 3 bases and the J segment 2 bases; nucleotides outside the gene matches: 5. This CDR3 is 15 amino acids long. The origin of this receptor is a human donor in a cohort sampled during active COVID-19. The sequencing input was peripheral blood. This chain joins TRBV9 and TRBJ2-7, with 10 bases lining up with TRBD2. Here the CDR3 DNA reads TGTGCCAGCAGCGGAGGACTAGCGGAGGCCTACGAGCAGTACTTC. This translates into CASSGGLAEAYEQYF. The whole variable domain, filled in from reference TRBV9 and TRBJ2-7, reads DSGVTQTPKHLITATGQRVTLRCSPRSGDLSVYWYQQSLDQGLQFLIQYYNGEERAKGNILERFSAQQFPDLHSELNLSSLELGDSALYFCASSGGLAEAYEQYFGPGTRLTVT.